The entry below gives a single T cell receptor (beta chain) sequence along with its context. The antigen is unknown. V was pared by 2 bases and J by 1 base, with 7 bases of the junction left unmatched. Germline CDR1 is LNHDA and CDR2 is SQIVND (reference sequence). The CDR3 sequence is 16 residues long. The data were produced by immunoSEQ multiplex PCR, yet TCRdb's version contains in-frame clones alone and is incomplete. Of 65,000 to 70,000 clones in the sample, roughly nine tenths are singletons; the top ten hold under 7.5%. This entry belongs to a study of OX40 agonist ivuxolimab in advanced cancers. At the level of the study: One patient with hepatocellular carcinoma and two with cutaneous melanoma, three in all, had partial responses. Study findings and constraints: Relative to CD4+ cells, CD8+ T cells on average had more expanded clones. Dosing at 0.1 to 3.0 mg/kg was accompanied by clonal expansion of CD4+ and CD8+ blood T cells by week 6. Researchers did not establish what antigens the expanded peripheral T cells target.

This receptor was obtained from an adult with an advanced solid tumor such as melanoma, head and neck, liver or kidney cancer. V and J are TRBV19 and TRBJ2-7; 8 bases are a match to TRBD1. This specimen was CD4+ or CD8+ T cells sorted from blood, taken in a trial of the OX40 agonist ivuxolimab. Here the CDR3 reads CASSITGRGRSYEQYF. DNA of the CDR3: TGTGCCAGTAGTATAACGGGCAGGGGGCGATCCTACGAGCAGTACTTC.